What follows describes a single T cell receptor beta chain. It has no known antigen specificity. No qualities accompany the bases; no much larger clone lies one base away. This sample stems from a study of blood T cell repertoires in COVID-19 (dated by TCRdb to 2018 to 2021). With regard to the full study: Samples covering the acute and convalescent phases of COVID-19 were provided by collaborators in the United States, Italy and Spain. The material from the prospective study consisted of cDNA or gDNA derived from T cells, B-cell-depleted T cells, or PBMCs. Subjects who had been exposed to COVID-19, were actively infected with it, or had recovered from it provided the deeply sampled blood TCRbeta repertoires that made up the dataset. The repertoires were released in a freely available public database intended as a resource for research on the immune response to SARS-CoV-2. The samples were drawn from the first 160 participants of the ongoing ImmuneRACE study and from 950 to 1,500 subjects provided by 6 global collaborators. The sample metadata nearly always contained a de-identified subject ID, COVID-19 status, age in years and sex. Where available, HLA class I and class II types were taken from metadata supplied by the sample provider and were not determined by assay-based typing. Paper-wide results and their limitations: How much clinical and demographic metadata was included differed by source and by participant, and the metadata was provided uncurated.

TCRbeta CDR3 regions were amplified from genomic DNA using the immunoSEQ Assay, a bias-controlled multiplex PCR. Regarding the original processing steps: Nucleated cell counts per sample were estimated from amplification of reference gene primers within the assay. To quantify the absolute abundance of each unique TCRbeta CDR3 rearrangement, sequence reads were collapsed and filtered. For each sample, productive Simpson clonality was calculated as the square root of Simpson's diversity index across productive rearrangements. TCRdb provides this immuneACCESS table in a form limited to in-frame rearrangements. Some clones are lacking; in checked studies, under half of them reflect an unresolved V gene, and why the rest are absent is not known. From that table come the V and J calls and clone size; the DNA was used to work out D and trimming. Present in this sample are around 200,000 clones, roughly four fifths of which were seen just once. The ten largest clones capture around 14% of the sample.

Spanning cysteine to phenylalanine, the CDR3 consists of 15 amino acids. The retained sequence is limited to the CDR3, 45 bases, with the frame set at the first base. V is cut by 4 bases and J by 4 bases, and the space between the germline ends is 14 bases. Via the germline V gene, CDR1 is KGHDR and CDR2 SFDVKD. Collaborating institutions collected whole blood in K2EDTA tubes following their own protocols. For TCRbeta analysis, collaborator samples were shipped as frozen whole blood, as isolated PBMCs, or as DNA extracted from either sample type. Specimen: peripheral blood. The chain was built from TRBV24-1 and TRBJ2-3; TRBD1 is a weak D gene call, 6 bases matching. This TCR came from a man under 40 with active or convalescent COVID-19. The CDR3 here reads CATSDKQGSADTQYF. The base sequence is TGTGCCACCAGTGACAAACAGGGTTCAGCAGATACGCAGTATTTT.